Listed here are 15 T cell receptor beta chains from one sample, sequenced in a study of blood T cell repertoires in COVID-19. The repertoire was sequenced with immunoSEQ multiplex PCR; TCRdb's copy has only in-frame clones and lacks some. Here the sample spans approximately 200,000 clones, less than 85% being singletons. Sequencing was performed on PBMCs or T cells enriched from blood (not recorded which). The receptors come from a man aged 60 to 69 who had recovered from COVID-19.

The chain links TRBV6-6 to TRBJ2-6; D gene unclear. CDR1 MNHNY and CDR2 SVGAGI come from the germline V gene (reference sequence). There are 14 residues in the CDR3. V was pared by 11 bases and J by 0 bases, with 11 bases between. The CDR3 DNA reads as TGTGCCTCCAGGTCGAGCTCTGGGGCCAACGTCCTGACTTTC. Residues: CASRSSSGANVLTF.

This clone has just one count. The V call is TRBV29-1, the J call TRBJ2-1; no clear D. The germline V gene encodes CDR1 SQVTM and CDR2 ANQGSEA. The CDR3 length is 13 residues. The V and J ends lost 5 bases and 5 bases respectively, with 13 bases between them. CDR3 protein: CSVYLRFDNEQFF. CDR3 coding DNA: TGCAGCGTTTATCTCCGGTTCGACAATGAGCAGTTCTTC.

This chain connects TRBV5-5 to TRBJ1-6; 12 bases are shared with TRBD1. CDR1 SGHKS and CDR2 YYEKEE come from the germline V gene (reference sequence). With 4 bases clipped from V and 16 bases from J, the junction kept 15 bases outside the gene matches. This CDR3 has 16 residues. Here the CDR3 DNA reads TGTGCCAGCAGCATAGAACTCGGGACAGGGGGCACAGGACTCCACTTT. Its protein is CASSIELGTGGTGLHF.

This chain uses TRBV14 with TRBJ1-6, with 8 bases fitting TRBD1. CDR1 SGHDN and CDR2 FVKESK come from the germline V gene. V shed 4 bases and J 6 bases; nucleotides not matched to a gene: 2. This CDR3 is built from 14 residues. CDR3 protein: CASSPTGGNSPLHF. The CDR3 bases are TGTGCCAGCAGCCCTACAGGGGGTAATTCACCCCTCCACTTT.

The J gene is TRBJ1-5, the V gene TRBV19, with no clear D. V was clipped by 4 bases and J by 0 bases, with 13 bases between them. The CDR3 runs 16 residues. The germline V gene has CDR1 LNHDA and CDR2 SQIVND (reference sequence). CDR3 region: CASSSESSDSNQPQHF. CDR3 in DNA: TGTGCCAGTAGTAGTGAATCCAGCGATAGCAATCAGCCCCAGCATTTT. Filled out from reference TRBV19 and TRBJ1-5, the complete variable domain reads DGGITQSPKYLFRKEGQNVTLSCEQNLNHDAMYWYRQDPGQGLRLIYYSQIVNDFQKGDIAEGYSVSREKKESFPLTVTSAQKNPTAFYLCASSSESSDSNQPQHFGDGTRLSIL.

The sample holds a few counts of this clone. The rearrangement joins TRBV19 to TRBJ2-2; 8 nucleotides line up with TRBD1. J gave up 8 bases and V 3 bases, and 8 bases lay outside the gene matches. The germline V gene has CDR1 LNHDA and CDR2 SQIVND (reference sequence). The CDR3 length is 15 residues. In DNA, the CDR3 is TGTGCCAGTAGTATTAAGACAGGGGTGGAAGGGGAGCTGTTTTTT. This gives the protein CASSIKTGVEGELFF.

The chain joins TRBV4-1 to TRBJ2-1; TRBD2 matches 7 bases. Germline trimming cut 0 bases from V and 7 bases from J; bases unmatched to any gene: 12. CDR1 MGHRA and CDR2 YSYEKL come from the germline V gene. The CDR3 consists of 17 residues. CDR3 region: CASSQDRLAAPRNEQFF. The DNA for the CDR3 is TGCGCCAGCAGCCAAGATCGGCTAGCGGCCCCCCGGAATGAGCAGTTCTTC.

The chain recombines TRBV2 with TRBJ1-2, with D uncertain. The V end lost 2 bases, the J end lost 8 bases, and 12 bases lay between the germline ends. CDR1 is SNHLY, CDR2 FYNNEI, per germline. The CDR3 has 13 amino acids. In DNA, the CDR3 is TGTGCCAGCAGTGAATTCGGGCGGGGAGGCTACACCTTC. Residues: CASSEFGRGGYTF.

This chain links TRBV18 with TRBJ2-1; 13 bases are shared with TRBD2. Germline CDR1 and CDR2: KGHSH and LQKENI. CDR3 length: 18 residues. Trimming removed 3 bases from V and 6 bases from J; junction bases left unmatched: 11. This chain's CDR3 is CASSPPGLAGATGNEQFF. The CDR3 nucleotides read TGTGCCAGCTCACCCCCAGGACTAGCGGGGGCCACCGGCAATGAGCAGTTCTTC. The complete variable domain, with remaining parts taken from reference TRBV18 and TRBJ2-1, reads NAGVMQNPRHLVRRRGQEARLRCSPMKGHSHVYWYRQLPEEGLKFMVYLQKENIIDESGMPKERFSAEFPKEGPSILRIQQVVRGDSAAYFCASSPPGLAGATGNEQFFGPGTRLTVL.

This clone came up a few times. This chain connects TRBV18 to TRBJ1-1, with TRBD1 as a possible D gene (6 bases). CDR3 size: 15 residues. Germline V lookup: CDR1 KGHSH, CDR2 LQKENI. Between the trimmed V and J ends, which lost 5 bases and 3 bases, there was a span of 16 bases. As DNA, the CDR3 is TGTGCCAGCTCATTAAGACAGGCCGGGGACACTGAAGCTTTCTTT. This sequence encodes CASSLRQAGDTEAFF.

The CDR3 nucleotides read TGTGCCAGTAGTAGGAGGACGGGGTCTCATGGCTACACCTTC. Protein product: CASSRRTGSHGYTF. The chain carries TRBV19 and TRBJ1-2; no reliable D call. The ends were cut back, 4 bases at V and 6 bases at J, with 15 bases in the middle. The CDR3 extends over 14 amino acids. Germline V gives CDR1 LNHDA, CDR2 SQIVND (reference sequence).

The genes are TRBV27 and TRBJ1-2; 9 bases agree with TRBD1. The CDR3 is 14 amino acids. The germline V gene has CDR1 MNHEY and CDR2 SMNVEV (reference sequence). The ends lost 3 bases at V and 7 bases at J; junction bases unmatched: 6. The CDR3 DNA is TGTGCCAGCAGTTTCAACAACAGGGGGCCTGGCTACACCTTC. It encodes CASSFNNRGPGYTF.

V is TRBV12-3 or TRBV12-4 and J is TRBJ1-6; 7 bases are a match to TRBD1. This CDR3 spans 13 amino acids. Losses at the gene ends were 3 bases for V and 8 bases for J; bases not matched to a gene: 1. CDR3 DNA: TGTGCCAGCAGTTTCACAGGGGATTCACCCCTCCACTTT. Translation: CASSFTGDSPLHF.

The V and J genes are TRBV7-9 and TRBJ1-5; D gene unclear. CDR3 size: 15 residues. V lost 5 bases to trimming and J lost 5 bases, with 16 bases between them. Germline assignment: CDR1 SEHNR and CDR2 FQNEAQ (reference sequence). CDR3: CASSQGGIFDQPQHF. CDR3 DNA sequence: TGTGCCAGCAGCCAAGGCGGTATTTTCGATCAGCCCCAGCATTTT. Complete variable domain (other parts from reference TRBV7-9 and TRBJ1-5): DTGVSQNPRHKITKRGQNVTFRCDPISEHNRLYWYRQTLGQGPEFLTYFQNEAQLEKSRLLSDRFSAERPKGSFSTLEIQRTEQGDSAMYLCASSQGGIFDQPQHFGDGTRLSIL.

V usage is TRBV6-6 and J usage is TRBJ2-2; TRBD1 is a possible D gene (5 bases). The CDR3 has 13 residues. Deletions cut 4 bases from V and 7 bases from J, with 10 bases between. The V gene's germline CDR1 is MNHNY and CDR2 SVGAGI (reference sequence). This CDR3 is CASSSQGIGELFF. Here the CDR3 DNA reads TGTGCCAGCAGTTCCCAGGGTATCGGGGAGCTGTTTTTT.